This T cell receptor (beta chain) was documented in a study of T-cell reconstitution after alpha-beta-depleted transplantation in children. This clonotype was seen a few times. Unique molecular identifiers were incorporated during preparation of the TCRbeta library. TCRdb re-derived calls from the PCR reads in MiXCR, one entry per CDR3 protein. The sample has approximately 270,000 distinct CDR3 sequences, 9.9% seen once; the top ten hold over 9.5%. V was pared by 1 base and J by 5 bases, with 14 bases between. Germline lookup yields CDR1 SQVTM and CDR2 ANQGSEA. CDR3 length equals 14 residues. Source: PBMCs from the stem cell graft donor, taken from the stem cell graft. This TCR came from a human donor who donated a stem cell graft to a child with SCID. The chain employs TRBV29-1 and TRBJ2-5, with D possibly matching TRBD1 (6 bases). The CDR3 here is CSVEVRTARETQYF. In nucleotides, the CDR3 is TGCAGCGTTGAAGTCCGGACAGCTCGGGAGACCCAGTACTTC. The variable domain in full, completed from reference TRBV29-1 and TRBJ2-5, reads SAVISQKPSRDICQRGTSLTIQCQVDSQVTMMFWYRQQPGQSLTLIATANQGSEATYESGFVIDKFPISRPNLTFSTLTVSNMSPEDSSIYLCSVEVRTARETQYFGPGTRLLVL.